The 29 T cell receptor beta chains below were found in one sample sequenced in a study of molecular identifiers for immune sequencing clone quantification. TCRdb independently ran MiXCR on the PCR reads; one entry per CDR3 protein. The sample has some 320,000 distinct CDR3 sequences, around a fifth seen once. Specimen: naive CD8+ T cells from blood, with Jurkat cell RNA spiked in. Noted subset: FACS-sorted CD8+CD4-CCR7+CD45RA+ naive T cells. The receptors shown here come from a human donor in good health. Some libraries in this study had Jurkat cell RNA spiked in.

This rearrangement joins TRBV9 to TRBJ2-7; 7 bases map to TRBD2. Trimming cost V 3 bases and J 7 bases; bases outside gene matches: 7. This CDR3 comprises 13 residues. CDR1 and CDR2 from the germline V gene are SGDLS and YYNGEE. The CDR3 reads CASSALTAGEQYF. The CDR3 nucleotides read TGTGCCAGCAGCGCCCTGACAGCGGGGGAGCAGTACTTC.

This clonotype has a handful of counts. The CDR3 sequence: CASSQDFVASWGATEAFF. CDR3 DNA sequence: TGTGCCAGCAGCCAAGACTTCGTTGCTTCATGGGGGGCCACTGAAGCTTTCTTT. J is TRBJ1-1 and V is TRBV3-1; D is possibly TRBD1 (6 bases). V lost 0 bases to trimming and J lost 4 bases, with 21 bases between them. Germline V lookup: CDR1 LGHDT, CDR2 YNNKEL (reference sequence). The CDR3 is 18 amino acids.

Note on this clonotype: This could be a read error, since a much larger clone is one nucleotide away. The chain joins TRBV7-9 to TRBJ2-7; the D call may be TRBD1 or TRBD2 (6 bases each). The CDR3 consists of 13 residues. CDR1 SEHNR and CDR2 FQNEAQ come from the germline V gene (reference sequence). V dropped 4 bases and J dropped 8 bases, with 15 bases sitting between them. This CDR3 reads CASSSPGARKQYF. The CDR3 region has the DNA TGTGCCAGCAGCTCCCCGGGGGCCCGCAAGCAGTACTTC.

This clonotype occurred many times. The rearrangement links TRBV7-9 to TRBJ1-1; weak D call: TRBD1 (6 bases). CDR3 length: 15 amino acids. Germline V lookup: CDR1 SEHNR, CDR2 FQNEAQ (reference sequence). V gave up 5 bases and J gave up 4 bases, with 17 bases separating them. The CDR3 here is CASSRPTTGFTEAFF. As DNA, the CDR3 is TGTGCCAGCAGCCGGCCGACAACAGGGTTCACTGAAGCTTTCTTT.

In the case of this clonotype: A much bigger clone sits one base away, suggesting this may be a read error. The V gene is TRBV7-9, the J gene TRBJ2-1, with D perhaps TRBD1 (5 bases). V was pared by 5 bases and J by 8 bases, with 16 bases between. The CDR3 length is 14 residues. Germline lookup yields CDR1 SEHNR and CDR2 FQNEAQ (reference sequence). As DNA, the CDR3 is TGTGCCAGCAGCACGTCGACAGATTACGATGAGCAGTTCTTC. Encoded protein: CASSTSTDYDEQFF. The whole variable domain, remainder taken from reference TRBV7-9 and TRBJ2-1, is DTGVSQNPRHKITKRGQNVTFRCDPISEHNRLYWYRQTLGQGPEFLTYFQNEAQLEKSRLLSDRFSAERPKGSFSTLEIQRTEQGDSAMYLCASSTSTDYDEQFFGPGTRLTVL.

A remark on this clonotype: This sequence may be a read error, since a much larger clone differs from it by one base. This rearrangement joins TRBV4-3 to TRBJ2-3; D gene unclear. CDR3 length: 13 residues. Germline CDR1 LGHNA, CDR2 YSLEER. The CDR3 region is CASGQGRPDTQYF. CDR3 nucleotides: TGCGCCAGCGGCCAAGGGCGGCCCGATACGCAGTATTTT.

About this clonotype: This may stem from a read error, because a much larger clone lies one nucleotide away. As the CDR3 is not closed by the conserved phenylalanine or tryptophan, this likely results from a read error. This chain links TRBV6-1 with TRBJ1-2, with 7 bases fitting TRBD1. This CDR3 is 11 amino acids long. V was pared by 6 bases and J by 8 bases, with 3 bases of the junction left unmatched. Germline V gene lookup returns CDR1 MNHNS and CDR2 SASEGT. In DNA form, the CDR3 reads TGTGCCAGCAGAACAGGGGCCGGCTACACCCTC. It is translated as CASRTGAGYTL.

This clonotype has ten or more counts. The chain is built from TRBV28 and TRBJ2-7; 7 bases match TRBD1. Per the germline V gene, CDR1 is MDHEN and CDR2 is SYDVKM. V lost 2 bases, J lost 4 bases, and 11 bases stayed unmatched. The CDR3 spans 16 residues. The CDR3 loop reads CASSLRGWQGDYEQYF. The CDR3 bases are TGTGCCAGCAGTTTAAGGGGCTGGCAGGGGGATTACGAGCAGTACTTC.

The CDR3 sequence: CASSQARRETQYF. Written as DNA, the CDR3 is TGCGCCAGCAGCCAAGCTAGGAGAGAGACCCAGTACTTC. The chain combines TRBV4-3 with TRBJ2-5; no clear D. Germline assignment: CDR1 LGHNA and CDR2 YSLEER. Trimming took off 1 base at V and 4 bases at J, with 7 bases between the two ends. This CDR3 has 13 amino acids.

In its sample, this clonotype was seen many times. The chain employs TRBV20-1 and TRBJ1-5; TRBD1 might be the D (5 bases). From germline, CDR1 is DFQATT and CDR2 SNEGSKA (reference sequence). The CDR3 is made up of 14 amino acids. Between the trimmed V and J ends, which lost 7 bases and 5 bases, there was a span of 18 bases. The CDR3 DNA sequence: TGCAGTGGGAAGGATCAGGGAGACTATCAGCCCCAGCATTTT. This gives the protein CSGKDQGDYQPQHF.

As to this clonotype: The junction does not match germline at one end; this may be a read error. The chain uses TRBV27 and TRBJ2-6, with D perhaps matching TRBD1 (5 bases). Germline CDR1 reads MNHEY; CDR2 reads SMNVEV (reference sequence). The CDR3 sequence is 16 residues long. The CDR3 nucleotides are TGTGCCGGCAGTTTTTTGGGAATCTCTGGGGCCAACGTCCTGACCTTC. Its protein is CAGSFLGISGANVLTF.

The table lists this clonotype with a count of one. A single base separates this from a much larger clone, so it may be a read error. The chain recombines TRBV6-6 with TRBJ2-7; D is unclear. The germline CDR1 and CDR2 sequences are MNHNY and SVGAGI (reference sequence). This CDR3 has 11 amino acids. The CDR3 DNA is TGTGCCGGCAGCCCTACCTACGAGCAGTACTTC. This sequence encodes CAGSPTYEQYF.

DNA of the CDR3: TGTGCCAGCAGTCACGCGGGGGCGCACGAGCAGTACTTC. Protein sequence: CASSHAGAHEQYF. The chain combines TRBV5-8 with TRBJ2-7, with D tentatively TRBD2 (7 bases). Germline V gene sequence: CDR1 SGHTS, CDR2 YDEGEE. The CDR3 contains 13 residues. Deletions cut 5 bases from V and 5 bases from J, with 14 bases between. Using reference TRBV5-8 and TRBJ2-7 for the parts outside the CDR3, the full variable domain is EAGVTQSPTHLIKTRGQQATLRCSPISGHTSVYWYQQALGLGLQFLLWYDEGEERNRGNFPPRFSGRQFPNYSSELNVNALELEDSALYLCASSHAGAHEQYFGPGTRLTVT.

This clonotype was seen many times. This chain links TRBV19 with TRBJ2-7, with a tentative D call TRBD1 (5 bases). This CDR3 is 14 amino acids long. Between the trimmed V and J ends, which lost 1 base and 1 base, there was a span of 8 bases. Germline loops: CDR1 LNHDA, CDR2 SQIVND (reference sequence). CDR3 amino acids: CASSIARGSYEQYF. For the CDR3, the DNA is TGTGCCAGTAGTATAGCAAGGGGTTCCTACGAGCAGTACTTC.

This clonotype occurred many times. The J gene is TRBJ1-1, the V gene TRBV5-6; no reliable D call. From germline, CDR1 is SGHDT and CDR2 YYEEEE. V lost 4 bases, J lost 0 bases, and 10 bases lay in between. The CDR3 runs to 14 residues. Here the CDR3 DNA reads TGTGCCAGCAGCCTCCCCGAATTGAACACTGAAGCTTTCTTT. Amino acid sequence: CASSLPELNTEAFF. The whole variable domain, remainder taken from reference TRBV5-6 and TRBJ1-1, is DAGVTQSPTHLIKTRGQQVTLRCSPKSGHDTVSWYQQALGQGPQFIFQYYEEEERQRGNFPDRFSGHQFPNYSSELNVNALLLGDSALYLCASSLPELNTEAFFGQGTRLTVV.

This clonotype was counted many times. The rearrangement links TRBV14 to TRBJ1-5; D gene ambiguous. Germline V lookup: CDR1 SGHDN, CDR2 FVKESK. V lost 1 base and J lost 7, with 5 bases in between. The CDR3 has 12 amino acids. Here the CDR3 DNA reads TGTGCCAGCAGCCAAGGTTACCAGCCCCAGCATTTT. Its translation is CASSQGYQPQHF.

This clonotype appeared many times. V usage is TRBV7-6 and J usage is TRBJ2-7; 8 bases fit TRBD2. The V and J ends lost 0 bases and 2 bases, in that order; junction bases with no gene match: 3. CDR3 length equals 15 residues. Looked up from germline, CDR1 is SGHVS and CDR2 is FNYEAQ. DNA of the CDR3: TGTGCCAGCAGCTTAGCTAGCGGGGCCCCCTACGAGCAGTACTTC. This codes for CASSLASGAPYEQYF.

This clonotype has a count of ten or more. This chain links TRBV6-5 with TRBJ2-3; TRBD2 aligns across 10 bases. Germline assignment: CDR1 MNHEY and CDR2 SVGAGI. With 7 bases clipped from V and 5 bases from J, the junction kept 9 bases outside the gene matches. There are 15 residues in the CDR3. CDR3 in DNA: TGTGCCAGCAAACTTAGCGGGGGGAGTGGAGATACGCAGTATTTT. It yields the protein CASKLSGGSGDTQYF.

The gene calls are TRBV3-1 and TRBJ1-1; D not resolved. With 4 bases removed from V and 0 bases from J, the gap between germline ends came to 12 bases. CDR1 is LGHDT and CDR2 is YNNKEL in the germline V gene (reference sequence). This CDR3 has 15 residues. CDR3 bases: TGTGCCAGCAGCCCAGGCGAGGCCCTGAACACTGAAGCTTTCTTT. It translates to CASSPGEALNTEAFF.

On this clonotype itself: A much larger clone differs by one base, so this may be a read error. This chain joins TRBV19 and TRBJ2-7; 7 bases fit TRBD1. CDR1 and CDR2 from the germline V gene are LNHDA and SQIVND (reference sequence). The CDR3 extends over 11 amino acids. The CDR3 protein is CAGRTGDEQYF. In DNA form, the CDR3 reads TGTGCCGGTAGAACAGGGGACGAGCAGTACTTC.

About this clonotype: It is likely a read error, because the conserved phenylalanine at the end of the CDR3 is missing. The chain has TRBV4-3 and TRBJ2-3; D is possibly TRBD1 or TRBD2 (5 bases each). The CDR3 has 16 amino acids. The germline V and J ends were trimmed by 0 bases and 2 bases, with 12 bases remaining between them. CDR1 is LGHNA and CDR2 is YSLEER in the germline V gene. The CDR3 DNA reads as TGCGCCAGCAGCCAAGATCGAGCGGACAACACAGATACGCAGTATTCT. Residues: CASSQDRADNTDTQYS.

On this clonotype: A much larger clone sits a single nucleotide away, making a read error possible. The V and J genes are TRBV6-2 or TRBV6-3 and TRBJ1-5, with D unclear. The CDR3 consists of 15 residues. CDR1 and CDR2 from the germline V gene are MNHEY and SVGEGT. The CDR3 is CASREGIFSNQPQRF. The CDR3 DNA reads as TGTGCCAGCAGGGAAGGGATCTTTAGCAATCAGCCCCAGCGTTTT.

As for this clonotype: A much bigger clone sits one base away, suggesting this may be a read error. The CDR3 end shows no conserved phenylalanine or tryptophan, and so a read error is likely. The chain links TRBV6-5 to TRBJ2-5, with D possibly being TRBD1 (6 bases). The CDR3 runs to 14 residues. With 6 bases removed from V and 5 bases from J, the gap between germline ends came to 16 bases. The germline CDR1 and CDR2 sequences are MNHEY and SVGAGI. CDR3: CASRATGFGETQYL. The CDR3 DNA follows: TGTGCCAGCAGAGCGACAGGTTTTGGGGAGACCCAGTACCTC.

This clonotype was detected ten times or more. The J gene is TRBJ2-3, the V gene TRBV6-5, with TRBD2 as a possible D gene (7 bases). Germline V gives CDR1 MNHEY, CDR2 SVGAGI. This CDR3 is 15 amino acids long. Deletions cut 0 bases from V and 6 bases from J, with 13 bases between. CDR3 nucleotides: TGTGCCAGCAGTTACTCTGGGGGGGCCCCGGATACGCAGTATTTT. Translation: CASSYSGGAPDTQYF.

There are many counts of this clonotype. The chain uses TRBV28 and TRBJ1-1; perhaps TRBD1 as D (6 bases). The germline V and J ends were trimmed by 3 bases and 6 bases, with 8 bases remaining between them. The CDR3 sequence is 12 residues long. Germline loops: CDR1 MDHEN, CDR2 SYDVKM. Written as DNA, the CDR3 is TGTGCCAGCAGTTTCAGGACAGCTGAAGCTTTCTTT. Translation: CASSFRTAEAFF.

This clonotype was recorded at least ten times. One junction end disagrees with the germline gene, perhaps due to a read error. V gene TRBV2 combines with J gene TRBJ2-1; D possibly corresponds to TRBD2 (5 bases). Germline lookup yields CDR1 SNHLY and CDR2 FYNNEI. The length of the CDR3 is 12 residues. The CDR3 DNA follows: TGTGCCAGCAGTGAAGGGACCCGAGGGCTGAGATTC. Its translation is CASSEGTRGLRF.

This clonotype was recorded many times. One junction end does not reproduce the germline sequence, and a read error may be involved. The chain joins TRBV14 to TRBJ2-3; D gene uncertain. Per the germline V gene, CDR1 is SGHDN and CDR2 is FVKESK. The CDR3 contains 12 residues. The CDR3 here is CASSQRPDTQYF. The CDR3 coding sequence is TGCGCCAGCAGCCAACGCCCGGATACGCAGTATTTT.

The chain links TRBV5-1 to TRBJ2-5; possibly TRBD1 for D (6 bases). Per germline, CDR1 SGHRS and CDR2 YFSETQ. CDR3 length: 17 residues. Trimming cost V 0 bases and J 7 bases, with 22 bases left between them. CDR3 DNA: TGCGCCAGCAGCTTGGAAGGAGTTGGTCGGGACAACATGACCCAGTACTTC. Encoded protein: CASSLEGVGRDNMTQYF.

The chain combines TRBV27 with TRBJ1-1; 7 nucleotides match TRBD1. V was clipped by 2 bases and J by 6 bases; unmatched bases: 3. CDR3 length equals 13 residues. Germline CDR1 reads MNHEY; CDR2 reads SMNVEV (reference sequence). CDR3: CASSLLGQSEAFF. The CDR3 DNA is TGTGCCAGCAGTTTACTGGGACAGTCTGAAGCTTTCTTT.